The present TCR beta chain was sequenced within a study of cytotoxic CD8 clonotypes in ibrutinib-treated CLL (dated by TCRdb to the early 2020s). The study in broad terms: The cohort included some 14 treatment-naive and ten to twelve relapsed/refractory patients; approximately 17 were IGHV unmutated. Partial responses were observed in some 24 patients and complete responses in 2; after a median follow-up of about 69 months, remission was maintained in approximately 14 patients and progression was observed in approximately 12. Samples at response were collected after a median of 12 months of treatment, with a range of about 6 to 36 months. On average, each sample yielded around 250,000 productive templates and about 94,000 productive rearrangements. Of the approximately 86 participants in the trial, 26 had longitudinal samples available. Cryopreserved peripheral blood mononuclear cells were collected before treatment, at response, and at either disease progression or sustained remission. Every sample from remission and from progressive disease was obtained while the patients were still on ibrutinib. The investigation overall reported the following: Public clonotypes were found to be uncommon and were observed to contract or remain stable during treatment; the increase in clonality was shown to reflect expansion of private clonotypes at ibrutinib response. An increase in clonality was observed at ibrutinib response, with clonality remaining stable during sustained remission and falling back toward baseline at progression. Lymph node repertoires were not examined, and the timing of sampling was not matched between patients in sustained remission and those whose disease progressed. Baseline clonality was found to be higher than that of age-matched healthy donors and was strongly correlated with circulating CD8+ T-cell counts.

The goal of deep resolution MiSeq sequencing was a depth between 1 in 1 million and 1 in 200,000 T cells, and coverage averaged 10x per clonotype. The immunoSEQ hsTCRB Kit was used to generate the TCR beta libraries. The original pipeline was this. Data were analyzed with ImmunoSEQ Data Assistant and ImmunoSEQ Analyzer, with V, D and J genes assigned per IMGT definitions. Clonality was computed as one minus normalized Shannon entropy of productive rearrangement frequencies, ranging from 0 to 1. Only overrepresented clonotypes making up at least 0.05% of each patient's repertoire were included in the public clonotype analysis. Some 14 age-matched healthy donor repertoires from immuneACCESS served as clonality controls. Held by TCRdb, this immuneACCESS table contains in-frame sequences only and omits some clones. Under half of the omission traces to an unresolved V gene where checked; the cause of the rest is unknown. The V and J calls and clone size come from that table; D and trimming were worked out from the DNA. The sample includes roughly 200,000 clones, with 60% to 80% observed a single time. The ten most abundant clones make up 10% to 12% of the sample.

The sample's time point label, decoded: 12 months on ibrutinib. For TCR beta library preparation, roughly 2 micrograms of genomic DNA were extracted from the cryopreserved PBMCs. Longitudinal blood samples from CLL patients receiving ibrutinib monotherapy were subjected to high-throughput TCR beta sequencing. Patients were enrolled in a phase 2 open-label single-center ibrutinib monotherapy trial. With respect to this clone: Its specific antigen is unknown. No clone much larger than this one lies a single base away; base qualities are absent.

The clonotype originates from a human donor with chronic lymphocytic leukemia. Material: PBMCs, obtained after 12 months of ibrutinib treatment.

The CDR3 protein: CASSLIGEGRVELGNQPQHF. Here is the DNA: TGTGCCAGCAGCTTAATTGGGGAGGGGCGCGTAGAACTGGGCAATCAGCCCCAGCATTTT. This chain is built from TRBV7-3 and TRBJ1-5; D gene: possibly TRBD1, on 5 matching bases. V loses 1 base of germline sequence and J loses 2 bases, and the interval between the two ends is 24 bases. CDR1 and CDR2 were assigned from the germline V gene as SGHTA and FQGTGA. Reading from cysteine to phenylalanine, the CDR3 counts 20 amino acids. The entry retains the CDR3 DNA only, 60 bases that are in frame from base 1. Outside the CDR3, residues come from the reference TRBV7-3 and TRBJ1-5 proteins, so the full variable domain is: GAGVSQTPSNKVTEKGKYVELRCDPISGHTALYWYRQSLGQGPEFLIYFQGTGAADDSGLPNDRFFAVRPEGSVSTLKIQRTERGDSAVYLCASSLIGEGRVELGNQPQHFGDGTRLSIL.